The entry below describes one T cell receptor beta chain. The antigen is not known. The CDR3 length is 15 residues. The germline CDR1 and CDR2 sequences are MRHNA and SNTAGT. Deletions cut 2 bases from V and 2 bases from J, with 11 bases between. Some clones are missing from TCRdb's copy, which holds only in-frame ones; the method was immunoSEQ multiplex PCR. The sample includes 20,000 or so clones, over 75% of them seen just once. This sample is part of a study of PD-1 blockade in classical Hodgkin lymphoma. Time point specified: cycle 4 day 1 (C4D1), after six to seven weeks of nivolumab. Every patient experienced relapse after autologous stem cell transplantation, and brentuximab vedotin exposure varied. Findings and limits, study-wide: The authors have not defined what causes the repertoire differences, possibly disease activity or prior therapy. Newly diagnosed patients had baseline TCR diversity that was reportedly lower than that of healthy donors. CD8+ TCR diversity did not rise significantly by C4D1, unlike CD4+.

The TCR originated in a human donor with classical Hodgkin lymphoma. Source: peripheral blood mononuclear cells (PBMCs), taken before the fourth cycle of nivolumab. The V and J genes are TRBV6-4 and TRBJ2-3, with TRBD1 as a possible D gene (5 bases). The CDR3 spells CASSDNGASTDTQYF. As DNA, the CDR3 is TGTGCCAGCAGTGACAATGGGGCTTCCACAGATACGCAGTATTTT.